Shown below are 30 T cell receptor beta chains from a single sample sequenced in a study of blood T cell repertoires in COVID-19. The data were produced by immunoSEQ multiplex PCR, yet TCRdb's version contains in-frame clones alone and is incomplete. In the table there are roughly 220,000 clones, approximately 80% of which are singletons. The sequenced sample consisted of PBMCs or T cells enriched from blood (not recorded which). The source of these receptors is a man between 25 and 39 years old with acute COVID-19.

This chain's CDR3 is CASVLQLRETQYF. For the CDR3, the DNA is TGTGCCAGCGTACTCCAGTTGAGGGAGACCCAGTACTTC. The chain joins TRBV7-9 to TRBJ2-5; D is unresolved. The CDR3 length is 13 residues. Germline V gene sequence: CDR1 SEHNR, CDR2 FQNEAQ (reference sequence). V was trimmed by 8 bases and J by 5 bases, leaving 15 bases between them.

This sequence joins TRBV19 and TRBJ1-1; a possible D gene is TRBD1 (6 bases). This CDR3 spans 17 amino acids. V was pared by 3 bases and J by 2 bases, with 19 bases between. Germline CDR1 reads LNHDA; CDR2 reads SQIVND (reference sequence). The CDR3 spells CASSMWAAGAVNTEAFF. CDR3 DNA: TGTGCCAGTAGTATGTGGGCGGCAGGGGCAGTCAACACTGAAGCTTTCTTT.

The rearrangement joins TRBV25-1 to TRBJ1-3; D call uncertain. Germline V lookup: CDR1 MGHDK, CDR2 SYGVNS. V lost 3 bases, J lost 4 bases, and 13 bases lay in between. The CDR3 totals 15 residues. CDR3 DNA sequence: TGTGCCAGCAGTGAGGTTGGGCGAGGGGGAAACACCATATATTTT. Translating gives CASSEVGRGGNTIYF.

This sequence joins TRBV3-1 (or the pseudogene TRBV3-2) and TRBJ2-2; D is possibly TRBD1 (6 bases). The germline gives CDR1 LGHDT, CDR2 YNNKEL (reference sequence). V was clipped by 6 bases and J by 2 bases, with 10 bases between them. CDR3 length: 14 residues. The CDR3 region is CASRGTLNTGELFF. The CDR3 bases are TGTGCCAGCAGAGGGACACTCAACACCGGGGAGCTGTTTTTT.

The chain is built from TRBV7-6 and TRBJ2-3; no clear D. The germline gives CDR1 SGHVS, CDR2 FNYEAQ. Trimming removed 1 base from V and 2 bases from J, with 13 bases in between. This CDR3 is built from 16 residues. The CDR3 nucleotides are TGTGCCAGCAGCTTAGGTACTGTGAGCTACACAGATACGCAGTATTTT. Translated: CASSLGTVSYTDTQYF.

This clone was seen once. The chain uses TRBV5-6 and TRBJ1-3; D unresolved. Trimming left V 4 bases short and J 3 bases short, with 14 bases between. Germline-derived CDR1 and CDR2 are SGHDT and YYEEEE. CDR3 length: 15 amino acids. In nucleotides, the CDR3 is TGTGCCAGCAGCCTCTTGGCTGCGGATGGAAACACCATATATTTT. Translating gives CASSLLAADGNTIYF.

The DNA for the CDR3 is TGTGCCAGCAGCCACGGAGGAGGGGGGGCCCGAGAGACCCAGTACTTC. This gives the protein CASSHGGGGARETQYF. V usage is TRBV7-2 and J usage is TRBJ2-5; tentatively, D is TRBD2 (7 bases). V lost 5 bases to trimming and J lost 4 bases, with 20 bases between them. The CDR3 is made up of 16 amino acids. The germline V gene encodes CDR1 SGHTA and CDR2 FQGNSA.

The chain carries TRBV27 and TRBJ2-1; 7 bases align to TRBD1. V dropped 5 bases and J dropped 6; count of bases not matched to a gene: 7. The CDR3 is 14 residues long. Germline loops: CDR1 MNHEY, CDR2 SMNVEV (reference sequence). The CDR3 loop is CASSPRQGGNEQFF. The CDR3 DNA reads TGTGCCAGCAGTCCCCGACAGGGCGGCAATGAGCAGTTCTTC.

The genes are TRBV7-3 and TRBJ1-2, with D maybe TRBD1 (5 bases). The germline V and J ends were trimmed by 0 bases and 3 bases, with 11 bases remaining between them. Germline values: CDR1 SGHTA, CDR2 FQGTGA. CDR3 size: 15 residues. The CDR3 loop is CASSLTPGPDYGYTF. In nucleotides, the CDR3 is TGTGCCAGCAGCTTAACCCCAGGGCCCGACTATGGCTACACCTTC.

This clone has only one observation. The gene calls are TRBV6-5 and TRBJ2-2; D perhaps matches TRBD2 (5 bases). Trimming shortened V by 2 bases and J by 7 bases, and 11 bases separated the two germline ends. In germline, CDR1 is MNHEY, CDR2 SVGAGI. The CDR3 runs 14 residues. The CDR3 spells CASSYKGGSGELFF. The CDR3 DNA sequence: TGTGCCAGCAGTTACAAGGGTGGGAGCGGGGAGCTGTTTTTT.

In its sample, this clone was seen once. The genes are TRBV12-3 or TRBV12-4 and TRBJ1-5; tentatively, D is TRBD1 (6 bases). Trimming removed 6 bases from V and 1 base from J, with 7 bases in between. This CDR3 spans 13 amino acids. The CDR3 region is CASSGQSNQPQHF. The CDR3 region has the DNA TGTGCCAGCAGCGGACAGAGCAATCAGCCCCAGCATTTT.

The chain carries TRBV5-1 and TRBJ2-3; 8 bases align to TRBD2. V lost 4 bases, J lost 3 bases, and 13 bases stayed unmatched. The V gene's germline CDR1 is SGHRS and CDR2 YFSETQ. The length of the CDR3 is 17 residues. The CDR3 is CASSRGGPGRRTDTQYF. DNA of the CDR3: TGCGCCAGCAGCCGGGGGGGGCCCGGCAGGAGAACAGATACGCAGTATTTT. Looking up the rest from reference TRBV5-1 and TRBJ2-3 gives the full variable domain: KAGVTQTPRYLIKTRGQQVTLSCSPISGHRSVSWYQQTPGQGLQFLFEYFSETQRNKGNFPGRFSGRQFSNSRSEMNVSTLELGDSALYLCASSRGGPGRRTDTQYFGPGTRLTVL.

The chain joins TRBV7-9 to TRBJ1-2, with TRBD1 matching over 8 bases. The CDR3 is 15 amino acids. Trimming at V came to 1 base and at J to 8 bases, leaving 9 bases not matched to a gene. CDR1 is SEHNR, CDR2 FQNEAQ, per germline (reference sequence). Here the CDR3 reads CASSLGTGFMQGYTF. CDR3 DNA: TGTGCCAGCAGCTTAGGGACAGGGTTTATGCAGGGCTACACCTTC.

V gene TRBV7-3 combines with J gene TRBJ2-3; 11 nucleotides agree with TRBD2. CDR3 length: 19 amino acids. Germline CDR1 and CDR2: SGHTA and FQGTGA. V dropped 4 bases and J dropped 2; count of bases not matched to a gene: 14. In DNA, the CDR3 is TGTGCCAGCAGCTCCCAGAACCGAAGACTAGCGGGGAACACAGATACGCAGTATTTT. Translated: CASSSQNRRLAGNTDTQYF.

The V call is TRBV7-3, the J call TRBJ2-3; 13 positions match TRBD2. With V trimmed by 2 bases and J by 5 bases, 7 bases remained unmatched. Germline assignment: CDR1 SGHTA and CDR2 FQGTGA. The CDR3 contains 17 residues. DNA of the CDR3: TGTGCCAGCAGCTTATACGGACTAGCGGGGGTCTTAGATACGCAGTATTTT. Its translation is CASSLYGLAGVLDTQYF. The complete variable domain, with remaining parts taken from reference TRBV7-3 and TRBJ2-3, reads GAGVSQTPSNKVTEKGKYVELRCDPISGHTALYWYRQSLGQGPEFLIYFQGTGAADDSGLPNDRFFAVRPEGSVSTLKIQRTERGDSAVYLCASSLYGLAGVLDTQYFGPGTRLTVL.

The V gene is TRBV4-1, the J gene TRBJ1-2, with a tentative D call TRBD1 (5 bases). The V gene lost 2 bases and the J gene lost 6 bases, with 13 bases spanning the gap. This CDR3 comprises 14 residues. Germline CDR1 MGHRA, CDR2 YSYEKL. The CDR3 sequence: CASSQTDRVNGYTF. The CDR3 bases are TGCGCCAGCAGCCAAACCGACAGAGTCAATGGCTACACCTTC.

This clone was observed a single time. The gene calls are TRBV6-5 and TRBJ2-7; 8 nucleotides align to TRBD1. V trimming: 8 bases; J trimming: 4 bases; junction bases outside the gene matches: 10. The V gene's germline CDR1 is MNHEY and CDR2 SVGAGI. The CDR3 consists of 14 residues. CDR3 sequence reads: CASLWTGSRYEQYF. In nucleotides, the CDR3 is TGTGCCAGCTTATGGACAGGGTCGAGGTACGAGCAGTACTTC.

This chain joins TRBV12-5 and TRBJ1-1, with a weak D call TRBD1 (6 bases). The germline gives CDR1 LGHNT, CDR2 FRNRAP. This CDR3 comprises 13 residues. The germline V and J ends were trimmed by 2 bases and 8 bases, with 12 bases remaining between them. The CDR3 spells CASGLNRVGEAFF. CDR3 DNA sequence: TGTGCTAGTGGTTTGAACAGGGTCGGCGAAGCTTTCTTT.

The chain uses TRBV5-1 and TRBJ2-7; 9 bases match TRBD1. The CDR3 length is 15 residues. CDR1 is SGHRS, CDR2 YFSETQ, per germline. Trimming took 4 bases from V and 2 from J; bases not matched to a gene: 7. CDR3: CASSLETGGTYEQYF. The CDR3 coding sequence is TGCGCCAGCAGCCTAGAGACAGGGGGTACCTACGAGCAGTACTTC. The variable domain in full, with the rest retrieved from reference TRBV5-1 and TRBJ2-7, is KAGVTQTPRYLIKTRGQQVTLSCSPISGHRSVSWYQQTPGQGLQFLFEYFSETQRNKGNFPGRFSGRQFSNSRSEMNVSTLELGDSALYLCASSLETGGTYEQYFGPGTRLTVT.

The chain couples TRBV29-1 to TRBJ1-1; D is possibly TRBD1 (5 bases). The V gene's germline CDR1 is SQVTM and CDR2 ANQGSEA. The CDR3 extends over 16 amino acids. V gave up 4 bases and J gave up 1 base, with 19 bases separating them. CDR3 sequence reads: CSVGAPLSGQNTEAFF. DNA for the CDR3: TGCAGCGTTGGGGCCCCCCTATCTGGACAGAACACTGAAGCTTTCTTT.

The V call is TRBV5-4, the J call TRBJ2-3; D may be TRBD2 (5 bases). The CDR3 consists of 15 residues. CDR1 and CDR2 from the germline V gene are SGHNT and YYREEE (reference sequence). Trimming cost V 5 bases and J 6 bases, with 19 bases left between them. The CDR3 reads CASSRGSSVGDTQYF. In DNA, the CDR3 is TGTGCCAGCAGTCGGGGATCCAGCGTAGGCGATACGCAGTATTTT.

This clone was counted a single time. The J gene is TRBJ1-4, the V gene TRBV19; 10 nucleotides line up with TRBD1. The CDR3 covers 14 residues. Germline V gene data show CDR1 as LNHDA and CDR2 as SQIVND (reference sequence). J gave up 8 bases and V 10 bases, and 10 bases lay outside the gene matches. CDR3 DNA: TGTGCCACCCAAAACAAGGGACAGGGGGAAAAACTGTTTTTT. Protein sequence: CATQNKGQGEKLFF.

The gene calls are TRBV12-5 and TRBJ2-2; a weak D match, TRBD1 (5 bases). Germline values: CDR1 LGHNT, CDR2 FRNRAP. The CDR3 runs 12 residues. V was trimmed by 6 bases and J by 6 bases, leaving 8 bases between them. CDR3 protein: CASGYRSGELFF. CDR3 coding DNA: TGTGCTAGTGGCTACAGGTCCGGGGAGCTGTTTTTT. Variable domain in full (rest from reference TRBV12-5 and TRBJ2-2): DARVTQTPRHKVTEMGQEVTMRCQPILGHNTVFWYRQTMMQGLELLAYFRNRAPLDDSGMPKDRFSAEMPDATLATLKIQPSEPRDSAVYFCASGYRSGELFFGEGSRLTVL.

This clone was detected a few times. The chain has TRBV24-1 and TRBJ2-7, with a tentative D call TRBD2 (6 bases). Germline V CDR1 and CDR2: KGHDR, SFDVKD. The V end lost 5 bases, the J end lost 5 bases, and 21 bases lay between the germline ends. The CDR3 is 16 residues long. The chain's CDR3 is CATSGGDLARNNEQYF. Here the CDR3 DNA reads TGTGCCACCAGTGGTGGAGATCTAGCGCGAAATAACGAGCAGTACTTC.

This sequence joins TRBV5-1 and TRBJ1-2; the D gene is possibly TRBD1 (5 bases). The CDR3 length is 13 residues. V lost 4 bases, J lost 1 base, and 8 bases lay in between. Germline CDR1 SGHRS, CDR2 YFSETQ. CDR3 residues: CASSPDSNYGYTF. The CDR3, as DNA: TGCGCCAGCAGCCCAGACAGTAACTATGGCTACACCTTC.

The V call is TRBV18, the J call TRBJ2-3; 9 bases match TRBD2. Germline V gives CDR1 KGHSH, CDR2 LQKENI. The CDR3 totals 17 residues. Trimming at V came to 0 bases and at J to 3 bases, leaving 7 bases not matched to a gene. The CDR3 region has the DNA TGTGCCAGCTCACCACCGCCTGAGACTAGCGGAACAGATACGCAGTATTTT. Its protein is CASSPPPETSGTDTQYF.

The chain employs TRBV4-1 and TRBJ1-4, with TRBD1 matching over 8 bases. The CDR3 has 14 amino acids. The junction had 7 bases not matched to a gene; V was cut back by 9 bases and J by 4 bases. Germline CDR1 is MGHRA and CDR2 is YSYEKL. The CDR3 loop is CASKTGDLNEKLFF. The CDR3 DNA reads as TGCGCCAGTAAGACAGGGGACCTTAATGAAAAACTGTTTTTT.

This chain uses TRBV30 with TRBJ2-5; 9 bases align to TRBD1. The CDR3 is 16 amino acids. Germline trimming cut 0 bases from V and 4 bases from J; bases unmatched to any gene: 9. Germline CDR1 is GTSNPN and CDR2 is SVGIG (reference sequence). The CDR3 here is CAWSVFGGQGSETQYF. For the CDR3, the DNA is TGTGCCTGGAGTGTATTTGGGGGACAGGGATCAGAGACCCAGTACTTC.

The rearrangement joins TRBV6-2 or TRBV6-3 to TRBJ2-3, with 9 bases identical to TRBD2. CDR3 length: 20 amino acids. The V gene's germline CDR1 is MNHEY and CDR2 SVGEGT. J gave up 2 bases and V 2 bases, and 17 bases lay outside the gene matches. CDR3 nucleotide sequence: TGTGCCAGCAGTTACGATAGACAGGGAGGCCTAGCGGGGCCCACAGATACGCAGTATTTT. Translation gives CASSYDRQGGLAGPTDTQYF.

This chain connects TRBV24-1 to TRBJ1-2; no firm D call. V shed 9 bases and J shed 8 bases, with 15 bases lying between them. The CDR3 is made up of 12 amino acids. Germline CDR1 and CDR2: KGHDR and SFDVKD. CDR3 loop: CATSNGVEGYTF. CDR3 sequence (DNA): TGTGCCACCTCCAACGGGGTCGAAGGCTACACCTTC.